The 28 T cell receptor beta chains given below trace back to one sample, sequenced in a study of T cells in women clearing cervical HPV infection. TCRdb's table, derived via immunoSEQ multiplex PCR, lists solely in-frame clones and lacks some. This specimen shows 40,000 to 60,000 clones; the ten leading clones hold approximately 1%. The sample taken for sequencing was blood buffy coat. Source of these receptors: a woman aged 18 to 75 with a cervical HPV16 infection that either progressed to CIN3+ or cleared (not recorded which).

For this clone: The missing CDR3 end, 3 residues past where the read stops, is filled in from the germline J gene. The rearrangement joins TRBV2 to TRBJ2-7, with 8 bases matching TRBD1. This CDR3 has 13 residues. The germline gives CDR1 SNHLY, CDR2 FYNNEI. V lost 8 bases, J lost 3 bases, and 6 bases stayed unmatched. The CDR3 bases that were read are TGTGCCAGCGCAGGCAGGGGGCTCTACGAG. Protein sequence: CASAGRGLYE. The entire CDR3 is CASAGRGLYEQYF.

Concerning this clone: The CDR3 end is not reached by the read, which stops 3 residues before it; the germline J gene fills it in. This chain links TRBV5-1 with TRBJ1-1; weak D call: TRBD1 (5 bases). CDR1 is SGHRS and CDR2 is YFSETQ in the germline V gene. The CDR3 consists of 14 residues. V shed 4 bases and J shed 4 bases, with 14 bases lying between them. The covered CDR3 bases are TGCGCCAGCAGCCCCGACTCGGGGGGCACTGAA. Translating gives CASSPDSGGTE. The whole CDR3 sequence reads CASSPDSGGTEAFF.

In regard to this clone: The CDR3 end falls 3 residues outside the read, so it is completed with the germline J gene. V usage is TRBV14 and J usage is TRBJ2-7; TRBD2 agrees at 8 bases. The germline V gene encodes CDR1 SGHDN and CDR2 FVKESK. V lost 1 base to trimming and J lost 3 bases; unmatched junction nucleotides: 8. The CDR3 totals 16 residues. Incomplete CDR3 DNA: TGTGCCAGCAGCCAAGTTTCCAGGACTAGCAGCTACGAG. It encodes CASSQVSRTSSYE. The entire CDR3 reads CASSQVSRTSSYEQYF.

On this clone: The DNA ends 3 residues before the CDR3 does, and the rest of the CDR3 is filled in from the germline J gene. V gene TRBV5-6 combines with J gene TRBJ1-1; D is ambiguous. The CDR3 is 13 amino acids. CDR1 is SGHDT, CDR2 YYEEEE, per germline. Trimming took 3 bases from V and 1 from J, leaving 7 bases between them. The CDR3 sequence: CASSSQPNTEAFF. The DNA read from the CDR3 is TGTGCCAGCAGCTCACAACCGAACACTGAA.

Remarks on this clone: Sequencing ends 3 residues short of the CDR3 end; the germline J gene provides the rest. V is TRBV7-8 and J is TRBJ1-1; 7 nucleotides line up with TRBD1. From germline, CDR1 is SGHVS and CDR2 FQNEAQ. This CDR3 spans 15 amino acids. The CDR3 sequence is CASSLVLVQGDQAFF. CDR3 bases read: TGTGCCAGCAGCTTAGTATTGGTCCAGGGGGATCAG.

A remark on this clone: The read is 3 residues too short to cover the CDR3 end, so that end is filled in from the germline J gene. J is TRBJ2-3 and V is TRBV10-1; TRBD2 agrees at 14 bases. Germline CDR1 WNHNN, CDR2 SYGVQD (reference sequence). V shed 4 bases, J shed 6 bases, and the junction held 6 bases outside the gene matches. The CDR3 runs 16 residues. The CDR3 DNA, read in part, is TGCGCCAGCAGTGCCCGACTAGCGGGGGGGCCTGATACG. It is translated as CASSARLAGGPDT. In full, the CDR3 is CASSARLAGGPDTQYF.

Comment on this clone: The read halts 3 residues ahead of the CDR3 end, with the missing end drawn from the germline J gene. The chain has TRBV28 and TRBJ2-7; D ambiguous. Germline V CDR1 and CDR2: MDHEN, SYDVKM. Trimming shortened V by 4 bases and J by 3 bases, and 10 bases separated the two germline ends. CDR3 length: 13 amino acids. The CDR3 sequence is CASSSPQYYEQYF. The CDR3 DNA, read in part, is TGTGCCAGCAGTTCGCCACAGTACTACGAG. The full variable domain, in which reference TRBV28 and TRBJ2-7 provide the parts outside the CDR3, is DVKVTQSSRYLVKRTGEKVFLECVQDMDHENMFWYRQDPGLGLRLIYFSYDVKMKEKGDIPEGYSVSREKKERFSLILESASTNQTSMYLCASSSPQYYEQYFGPGTRLTVT.

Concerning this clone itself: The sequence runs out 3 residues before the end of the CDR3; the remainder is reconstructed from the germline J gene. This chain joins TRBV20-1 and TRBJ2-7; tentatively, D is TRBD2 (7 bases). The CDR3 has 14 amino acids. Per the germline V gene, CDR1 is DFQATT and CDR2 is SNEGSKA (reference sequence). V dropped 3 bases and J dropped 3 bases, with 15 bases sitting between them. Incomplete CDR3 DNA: TGCAGTGCTAGTCGGGGGGCAACCCACTACGAG. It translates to CSASRGATHYE. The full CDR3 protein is CSASRGATHYEQYF.

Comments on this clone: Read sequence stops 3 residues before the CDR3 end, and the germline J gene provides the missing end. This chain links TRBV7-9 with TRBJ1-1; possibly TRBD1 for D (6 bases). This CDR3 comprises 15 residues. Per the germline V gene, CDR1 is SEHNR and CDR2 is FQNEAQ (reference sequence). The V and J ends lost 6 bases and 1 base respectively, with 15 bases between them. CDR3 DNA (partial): TGTGCCAGCAGTTTGGGGGGGCGCAGGAACACTGAA. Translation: CASSLGGRRNTE. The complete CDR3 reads CASSLGGRRNTEAFF.

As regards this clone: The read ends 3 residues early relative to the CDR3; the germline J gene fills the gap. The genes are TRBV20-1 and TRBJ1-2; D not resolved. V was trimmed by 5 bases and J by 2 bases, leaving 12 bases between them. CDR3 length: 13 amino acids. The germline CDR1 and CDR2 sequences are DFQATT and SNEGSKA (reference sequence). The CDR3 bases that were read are TGCAGTGCTGAACGACACCAAAACTATGGC. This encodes CSAERHQNYG. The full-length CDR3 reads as CSAERHQNYGYTF.

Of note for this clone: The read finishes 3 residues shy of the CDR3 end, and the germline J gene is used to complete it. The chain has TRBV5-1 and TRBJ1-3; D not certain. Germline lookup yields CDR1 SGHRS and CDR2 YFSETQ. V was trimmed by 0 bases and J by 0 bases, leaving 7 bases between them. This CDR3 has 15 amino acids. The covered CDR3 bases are TGCGCCAGCAGCTTGGACAGCGGCTCTGGAAACACC. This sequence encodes CASSLDSGSGNT. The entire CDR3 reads CASSLDSGSGNTIYF.

CDR3 DNA, as far as it was read: TGTGCCAGCTCACCACGATCCGGGACAGGGGGCTACGAG. Amino acid sequence: CASSPRSGTGGYE. Given in full, the CDR3 is CASSPRSGTGGYEQYF. The rearrangement links TRBV18 to TRBJ2-7; TRBD1 agrees at 11 bases. The read ends 3 residues before the CDR3 terminus; that terminus is restored from the germline J gene. V lost 1 base, J lost 3 bases, and 5 bases stayed unmatched. The germline V gene has CDR1 KGHSH and CDR2 LQKENI. The CDR3 is 16 residues long. The full variable domain, its missing parts supplied by reference TRBV18 and TRBJ2-7, is NAGVMQNPRHLVRRRGQEARLRCSPMKGHSHVYWYRQLPEEGLKFMVYLQKENIIDESGMPKERFSAEFPKEGPSILRIQQVVRGDSAAYFCASSPRSGTGGYEQYFGPGTRLTVT.

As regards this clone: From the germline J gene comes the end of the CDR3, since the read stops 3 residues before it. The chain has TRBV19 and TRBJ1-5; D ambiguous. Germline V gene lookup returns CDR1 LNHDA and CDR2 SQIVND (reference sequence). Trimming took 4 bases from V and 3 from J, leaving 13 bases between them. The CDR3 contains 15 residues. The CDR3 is CASSNTEGFNQPQHF. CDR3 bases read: TGTGCCAGTAGTAACACGGAGGGCTTCAATCAGCCC.

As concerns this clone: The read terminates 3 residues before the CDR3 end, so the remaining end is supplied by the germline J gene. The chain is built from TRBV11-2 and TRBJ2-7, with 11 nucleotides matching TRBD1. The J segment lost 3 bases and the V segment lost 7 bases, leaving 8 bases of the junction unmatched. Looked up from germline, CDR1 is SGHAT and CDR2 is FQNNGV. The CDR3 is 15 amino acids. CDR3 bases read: TGTGCCAGCACCCGGGCTGGGACAGGGGGCTACGAG. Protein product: CASTRAGTGGYE. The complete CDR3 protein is CASTRAGTGGYEQYF.

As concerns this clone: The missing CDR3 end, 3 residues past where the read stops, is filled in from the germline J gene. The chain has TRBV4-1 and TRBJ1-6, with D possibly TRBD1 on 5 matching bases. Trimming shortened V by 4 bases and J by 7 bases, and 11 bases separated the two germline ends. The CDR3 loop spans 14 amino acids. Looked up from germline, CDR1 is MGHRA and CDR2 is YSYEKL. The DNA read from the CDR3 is TGCGCCAGCAGCCCCGACAGCTTAAATTCACCC. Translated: CASSPDSLNSP. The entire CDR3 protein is CASSPDSLNSPLHF.

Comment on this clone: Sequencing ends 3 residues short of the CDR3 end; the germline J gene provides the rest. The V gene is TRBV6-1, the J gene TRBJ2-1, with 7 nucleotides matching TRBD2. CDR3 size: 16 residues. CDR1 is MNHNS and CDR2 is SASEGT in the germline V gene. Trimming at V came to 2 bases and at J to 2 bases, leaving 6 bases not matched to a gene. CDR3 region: CASSESKGRAYNEQFF. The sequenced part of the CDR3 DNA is TGTGCCAGCAGTGAATCGAAGGGGAGGGCCTACAATGAG.

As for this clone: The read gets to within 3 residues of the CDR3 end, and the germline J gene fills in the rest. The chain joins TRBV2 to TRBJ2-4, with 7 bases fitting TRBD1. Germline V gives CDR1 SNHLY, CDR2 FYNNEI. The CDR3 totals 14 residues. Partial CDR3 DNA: TGTGCCAGCAGTGAGACAGGGATTAACTATGGT. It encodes CASSETGINYG. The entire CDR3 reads CASSETGINYGQYF.

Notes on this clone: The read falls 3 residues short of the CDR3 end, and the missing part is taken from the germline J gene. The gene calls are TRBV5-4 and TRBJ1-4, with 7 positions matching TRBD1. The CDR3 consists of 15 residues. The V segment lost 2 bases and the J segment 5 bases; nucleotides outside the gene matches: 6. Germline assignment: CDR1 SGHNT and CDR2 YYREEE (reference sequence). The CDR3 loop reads CASSFKGAGNEKLFF. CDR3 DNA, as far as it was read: TGTGCCAGCAGCTTTAAGGGGGCAGGGAATGAAAAA.

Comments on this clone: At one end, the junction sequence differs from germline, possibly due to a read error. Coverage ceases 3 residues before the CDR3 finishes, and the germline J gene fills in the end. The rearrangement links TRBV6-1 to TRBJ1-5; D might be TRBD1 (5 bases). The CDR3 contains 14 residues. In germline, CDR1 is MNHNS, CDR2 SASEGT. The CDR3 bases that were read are TGTGCCGGCAGTGAAGGGGTTCTCGGGCAGCCC. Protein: CAGSEGVLGQP. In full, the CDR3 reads CAGSEGVLGQPQHF.

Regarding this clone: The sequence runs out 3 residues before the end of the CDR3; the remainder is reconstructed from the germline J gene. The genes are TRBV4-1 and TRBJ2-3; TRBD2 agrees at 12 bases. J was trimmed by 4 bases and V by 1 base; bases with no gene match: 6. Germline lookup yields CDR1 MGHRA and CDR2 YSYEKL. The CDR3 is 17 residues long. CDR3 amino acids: CASSQVASGGEADTQYF. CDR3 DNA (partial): TGCGCCAGCAGCCAAGTGGCTAGCGGGGGGGAGGCAGATACG.

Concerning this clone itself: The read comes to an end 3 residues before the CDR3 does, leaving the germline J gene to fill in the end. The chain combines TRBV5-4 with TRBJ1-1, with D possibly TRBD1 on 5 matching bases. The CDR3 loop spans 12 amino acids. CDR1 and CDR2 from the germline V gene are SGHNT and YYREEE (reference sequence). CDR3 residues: CASSPGPGGAFF. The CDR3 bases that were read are TGTGCCAGCAGCCCGGGACCGGGGGGA.

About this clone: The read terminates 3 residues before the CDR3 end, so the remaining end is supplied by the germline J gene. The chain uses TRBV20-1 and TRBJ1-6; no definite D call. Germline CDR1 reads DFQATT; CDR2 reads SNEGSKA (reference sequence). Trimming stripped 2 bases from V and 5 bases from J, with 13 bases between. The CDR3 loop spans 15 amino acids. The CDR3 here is CSARLAGGHNSPLHF. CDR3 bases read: TGCAGTGCTAGACTCGCTGGTGGGCATAATTCACCC.

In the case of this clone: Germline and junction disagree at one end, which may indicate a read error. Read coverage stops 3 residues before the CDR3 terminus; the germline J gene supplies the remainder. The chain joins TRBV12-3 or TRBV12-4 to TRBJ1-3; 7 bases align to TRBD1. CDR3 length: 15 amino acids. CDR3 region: CASSFRRGLGNTIYF. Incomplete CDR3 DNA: TGTGCCAGCAGTTTTAGGAGGGGGCTTGGAAACACA.

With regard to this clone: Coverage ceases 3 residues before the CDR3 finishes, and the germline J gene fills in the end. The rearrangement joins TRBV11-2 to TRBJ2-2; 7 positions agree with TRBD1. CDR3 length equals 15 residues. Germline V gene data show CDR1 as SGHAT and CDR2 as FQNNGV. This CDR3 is CASSFQGQYNSPLFF. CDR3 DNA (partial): TGTGCCAGCAGCTTCCAGGGACAGTATAATTCACCG.

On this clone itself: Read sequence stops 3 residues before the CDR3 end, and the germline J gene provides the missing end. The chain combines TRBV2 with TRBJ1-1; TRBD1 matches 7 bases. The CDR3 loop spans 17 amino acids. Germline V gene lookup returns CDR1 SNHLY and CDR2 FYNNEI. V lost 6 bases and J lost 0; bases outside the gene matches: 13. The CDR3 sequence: CASSKAGGDPMNTEAFF. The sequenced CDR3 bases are TGTGCCAGCAGCAAAGCAGGGGGTGATCCGATGAACACTGAA.

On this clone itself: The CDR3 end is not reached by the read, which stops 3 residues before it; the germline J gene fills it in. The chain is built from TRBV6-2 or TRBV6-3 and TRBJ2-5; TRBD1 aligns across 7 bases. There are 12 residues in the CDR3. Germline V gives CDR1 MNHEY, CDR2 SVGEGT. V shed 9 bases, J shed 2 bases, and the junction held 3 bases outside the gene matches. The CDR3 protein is CASGTVQETQYF. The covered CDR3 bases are TGTGCCAGTGGGACAGTACAAGAGACC.

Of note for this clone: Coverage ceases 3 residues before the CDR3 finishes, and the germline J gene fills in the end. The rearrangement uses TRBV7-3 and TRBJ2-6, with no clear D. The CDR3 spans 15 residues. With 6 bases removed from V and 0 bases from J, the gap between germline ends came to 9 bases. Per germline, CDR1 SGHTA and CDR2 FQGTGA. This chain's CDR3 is CASSLTLSGANVLTF. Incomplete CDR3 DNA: TGTGCCAGCAGTCTAACGCTCTCTGGGGCCAACGTC.

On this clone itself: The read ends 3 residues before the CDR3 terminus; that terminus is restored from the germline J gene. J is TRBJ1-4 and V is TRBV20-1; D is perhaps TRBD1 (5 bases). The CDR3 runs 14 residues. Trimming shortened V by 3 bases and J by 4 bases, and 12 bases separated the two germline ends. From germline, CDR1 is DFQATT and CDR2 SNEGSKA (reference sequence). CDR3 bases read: TGCAGTGCTAGTACAGGCAGACTTAATGAAAAA. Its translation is CSASTGRLNEK. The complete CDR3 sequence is CSASTGRLNEKLFF.